A single sample gave rise to the 4 T cell receptor beta chains below, sequenced in a study of shared clonotypes between healthy human individuals. Profiled with immunoSEQ multiplex PCR; TCRdb holds only in-frame clones, not every one. The table lists 550,000 to 700,000 clones, less than 80% of them singletons, with 1.5% to 2% in the top ten. The source material was memory CD4+ T cells sorted from blood. Regarding subset: CD45RA-negative fraction. The receptors come from a woman between 25 and 40 years old in good health.

V and J are TRBV19 and TRBJ1-1; D is undetermined. Germline loops: CDR1 LNHDA, CDR2 SQIVND (reference sequence). The CDR3 spans 14 residues. Trimming shortened V by 5 bases and J by 4 bases, and 14 bases separated the two germline ends. CDR3 bases: TGTGCCAGTAGTCCCGCGTGGGGTGTCACTGAAGCTTTCTTT. It encodes CASSPAWGVTEAFF.

This clone was found once. This sample also contains other DNA sequences that code for the same CDR3. This chain connects TRBV6-6 to TRBJ1-5; TRBD1 matches 8 bases. CDR3 length: 14 amino acids. Germline V gene sequence: CDR1 MNHNY, CDR2 SVGAGI (reference sequence). After removal of 2 bases from V and 7 bases from J, the junction contained 4 bases not matched to a gene. The CDR3 sequence is CASSYAGGGQPQHF. DNA for the CDR3: TGTGCCAGCAGTTACGCAGGGGGCGGGCAGCCCCAGCATTTT.

This clone showed up just once. The chain couples TRBV5-1 to TRBJ1-2, with 8 bases fitting TRBD1. V shed 4 bases, J shed 2 bases, and the junction held 10 bases outside the gene matches. The CDR3 consists of 16 residues. Germline V gene lookup returns CDR1 SGHRS and CDR2 YFSETQ. The CDR3 DNA is TGCGCCAGCAGCCGGGACAGGACTAACCTAAACTATGGCTACACCTTC. Residues: CASSRDRTNLNYGYTF. Using reference TRBV5-1 and TRBJ1-2 for the parts outside the CDR3, the full variable domain is KAGVTQTPRYLIKTRGQQVTLSCSPISGHRSVSWYQQTPGQGLQFLFEYFSETQRNKGNFPGRFSGRQFSNSRSEMNVSTLELGDSALYLCASSRDRTNLNYGYTFGSGTRLTVV.

The J gene is TRBJ1-2, the V gene TRBV18, with D perhaps matching TRBD1 (5 bases). Germline assignment: CDR1 KGHSH and CDR2 LQKENI. The length of the CDR3 is 16 residues. V was cut by 0 bases and J by 4 bases, with 15 bases left in between. CDR3 protein: CASSPPGRLIPYGYTF. CDR3 DNA: TGTGCCAGCTCACCACCGGGGCGGCTGATTCCCTATGGCTACACCTTC.